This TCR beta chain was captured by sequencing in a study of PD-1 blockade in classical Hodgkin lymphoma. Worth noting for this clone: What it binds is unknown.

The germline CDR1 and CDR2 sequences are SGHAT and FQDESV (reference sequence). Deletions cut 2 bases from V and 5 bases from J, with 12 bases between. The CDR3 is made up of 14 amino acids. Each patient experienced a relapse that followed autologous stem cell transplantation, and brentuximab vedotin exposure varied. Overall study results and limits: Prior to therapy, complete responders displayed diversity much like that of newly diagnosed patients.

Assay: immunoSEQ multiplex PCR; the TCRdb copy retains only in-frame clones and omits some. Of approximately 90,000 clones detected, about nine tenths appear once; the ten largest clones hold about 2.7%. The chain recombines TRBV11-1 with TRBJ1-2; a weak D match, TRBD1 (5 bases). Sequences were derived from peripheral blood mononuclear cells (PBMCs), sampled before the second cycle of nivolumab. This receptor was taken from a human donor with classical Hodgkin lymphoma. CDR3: CASSLTGQGYGYTF. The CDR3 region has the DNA TGTGCCAGCAGCTTAACTGGACAAGGGTATGGCTACACCTTC.